These 9 T cell receptor beta chains share one sample of origin, sequenced in a study of T cell changes during pregnancy in multiple sclerosis. The repertoire was sequenced with immunoSEQ multiplex PCR; TCRdb's copy has only in-frame clones and lacks some. Among fewer than 65,000 clones listed, about 92% were seen once. Sequences were derived from peripheral blood, sampled in the second trimester of pregnancy. These receptors were taken from a female donor with multiple sclerosis, enrolled in a pregnancy study.

V usage is TRBV7-9 and J usage is TRBJ2-7, with a weak D call TRBD1 (7 bases). Germline V gene sequence: CDR1 SEHNR, CDR2 FQNEAQ (reference sequence). There are 15 residues in the CDR3. V was clipped by 6 bases and J by 4 bases, with 19 bases between them. CDR3: CASSPGPGGKYEQYF. The CDR3 DNA reads as TGTGCCAGCAGTCCCGGGCCAGGGGGGAAATACGAGCAGTACTTC.

The V and J genes are TRBV18 and TRBJ1-3; the D gene is possibly TRBD1 (5 bases). CDR1 KGHSH and CDR2 LQKENI come from the germline V gene. V was shortened by 4 bases and J by 0 bases, with 16 bases between the two germline ends. The length of the CDR3 is 17 residues. CDR3: CASSQLGTSSSGNTIYF. The CDR3 region has the DNA TGTGCCAGCTCACAACTAGGGACTTCCAGCTCTGGAAACACCATATATTTT.

To note about this clone: A junction end diverges from the germline sequence, so it may reflect a read error. This rearrangement joins TRBV6-5 to TRBJ2-1; 7 nucleotides match TRBD2. Germline CDR1 MNHEY, CDR2 SVGAGI. This CDR3 spans 15 amino acids. In DNA form, the CDR3 reads TGTGCCAGCAGTTCTAGCGGTAGCTCCTACAATGAGCAGCTCTTC. The encoded protein is CASSSSGSSYNEQLF.

This chain uses TRBV5-1 with TRBJ2-1; D might be TRBD2 (5 bases). Trimming stripped 3 bases from V and 5 bases from J, with 15 bases between. The CDR3 runs to 15 residues. Germline V gene data show CDR1 as SGHRS and CDR2 as YFSETQ. The CDR3 sequence: CASSSSGGLNNEQFF. The CDR3 nucleotides are TGCGCCAGCAGCTCGAGCGGCGGGCTGAACAATGAGCAGTTCTTC.

The rearrangement joins TRBV5-4 to TRBJ2-2; a weak D match, TRBD2 (6 bases). Germline CDR1 and CDR2: SGHNT and YYREEE (reference sequence). The ends were cut back, 4 bases at V and 5 bases at J, with 15 bases in the middle. The CDR3 contains 15 residues. The CDR3 spells CASSTQAGLTGELFF. CDR3 DNA: TGTGCCAGCAGCACCCAGGCCGGACTAACCGGGGAGCTGTTTTTT.

This clone showed up just once. The V and J genes are TRBV27 and TRBJ1-1, with TRBD1 identical over 8 bases. Per the germline V gene, CDR1 is MNHEY and CDR2 is SMNVEV (reference sequence). J gave up 4 bases and V 10 bases, and 11 bases lay outside the gene matches. The length of the CDR3 is 14 residues. The CDR3 spells CATSAGGSSTEAFF. CDR3 in DNA: TGTGCCACCAGCGCAGGGGGCTCGAGCACTGAAGCTTTCTTT.

The chain is built from TRBV2 and TRBJ1-3; unclear D gene. Trimming shortened V by 0 bases and J by 0 bases, and 18 bases separated the two germline ends. The CDR3 contains 19 residues. The germline CDR1 and CDR2 sequences are SNHLY and FYNNEI. This CDR3 reads CASSEARGLGRNSGNTIYF. CDR3 DNA sequence: TGTGCCAGCAGTGAAGCGCGGGGTCTGGGAAGAAACTCTGGAAACACCATATATTTT.

The rearrangement joins TRBV6-5 to TRBJ2-1, with 8 bases identical to TRBD1. The CDR3 runs 13 residues. With V trimmed by 5 bases and J by 13 bases, 10 bases remained unmatched. Germline CDR1 and CDR2: MNHEY and SVGAGI. This CDR3 reads CASSITPDRDQFF. CDR3 nucleotides: TGTGCCAGCAGTATTACCCCGGACAGGGATCAGTTCTTC.

The chain employs TRBV7-3 and TRBJ2-1; a possible D gene is TRBD2 (5 bases). The CDR3 has 15 amino acids. Trimming shortened V by 5 bases and J by 0 bases, and 11 bases separated the two germline ends. Germline CDR1 and CDR2: SGHTA and FQGTGA. The CDR3 spells CASSERLLSYNEQFF. The CDR3 coding sequence is TGTGCCAGCAGCGAAAGACTACTCTCCTACAATGAGCAGTTCTTC.